This T cell receptor (beta chain) was retrieved from a study of Ad26.COV2.S vaccination and SARS-CoV-2 variants. The wider study: Intramuscular Ad26.COV2.S doses were given once or twice, 56 days apart. Regarding the study as a whole: Reported post-vaccination CD8+ and CD4+ T cell responses to spike showed substantial breadth. Possible underestimation of total T cell responses by the TCR breadth and depth analyses was noted.

Of note for this clone: As yet, its antigen is unknown.

The germline gives CDR1 SGHAT, CDR2 FQNNGV. V gave up 5 bases and J gave up 3 bases, with 17 bases separating them. The CDR3 is made up of 15 amino acids. The data were produced by immunoSEQ multiplex PCR, yet TCRdb's version contains in-frame clones alone and is incomplete. The sample shows some 420,000 clones, 70% to 90% of them seen only once. The treatment here: some 19 received Ad26.COV2.S at low or high dose, single or two shots; several received placebo; per-sample allocation not given. At day 63 after the first vaccine or placebo injection, samples were drawn. Aged 18-55 years, donor was enrolled in Boston in about 2020.

Sequencing was performed on peripheral blood, taken in a trial of Ad26.COV2.S vaccine versus placebo. This TCR derives from a person between 18 and 59 years old who received the Ad26.COV2.S COVID-19 vaccine or a placebo. The chain couples TRBV11-2 to TRBJ2-7; D is possibly TRBD1 or TRBD2 (5 bases each). The chain's CDR3 is CASSPESGTYYEQYF. The CDR3 bases are TGTGCCAGCAGCCCAGAATCCGGGACCTACTACGAGCAGTACTTC.